This T cell receptor beta chain was found in a study of blood T cell repertoires in COVID-19. The wider study: There were acute and convalescent COVID-19 samples, and they came from the United States, Italy and Spain.

The study drew participants aged about 18 to 95 years from 24 US areas. Trimming removed 3 bases from V and 0 bases from J; junction bases left unmatched: 13. The CDR3 has 18 amino acids. Germline lookup yields CDR1 DFQATT and CDR2 SNEGSKA (reference sequence). TCRdb's table, derived via immunoSEQ multiplex PCR, lists solely in-frame clones and lacks some. The profile shows 300,000 to 350,000 clones, around 89% of them singletons. Sequencing used PBMCs or T cells enriched from blood (not recorded which). The V gene is TRBV20-1, the J gene TRBJ1-4, with 7 positions matching TRBD1. The receptor's source is a young woman with acute COVID-19. The CDR3 protein is CSASRGDRHPATNEKLFF. CDR3 coding DNA: TGCAGTGCTAGTAGGGGGGACAGACACCCCGCAACTAATGAAAAACTGTTTTTT.